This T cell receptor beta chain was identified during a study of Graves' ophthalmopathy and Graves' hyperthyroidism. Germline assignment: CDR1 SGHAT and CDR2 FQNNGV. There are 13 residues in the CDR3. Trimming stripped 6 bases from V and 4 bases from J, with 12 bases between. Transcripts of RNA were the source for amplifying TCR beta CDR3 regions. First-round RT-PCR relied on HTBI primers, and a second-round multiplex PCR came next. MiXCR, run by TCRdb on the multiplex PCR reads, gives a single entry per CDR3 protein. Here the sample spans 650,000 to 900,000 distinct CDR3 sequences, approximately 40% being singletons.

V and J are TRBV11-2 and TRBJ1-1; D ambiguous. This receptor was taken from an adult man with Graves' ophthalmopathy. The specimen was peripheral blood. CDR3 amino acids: CASSDGVGTEAFF. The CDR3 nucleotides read TGTGCCAGCAGTGACGGGGTCGGCACTGAAGCTTTCTTT.